The TCR beta chain described here comes from a study of graft-versus-host responses after intestinal transplantation. The method was immunoSEQ multiplex PCR; TCRdb's version includes in-frame clones alone and lacks a portion of them. The sample consists of some 90,000 clones, roughly 91% of them appearing once. This clone was found once. Its antigen is undetermined. Germline loops: CDR1 KGHSH, CDR2 LQKENI. This CDR3 is built from 17 residues. J was trimmed by 0 bases and V by 4 bases; bases with no gene match: 12. The chain employs TRBV18 and TRBJ2-7; 7 bases are a match to TRBD1. This sequence originates from a human donor who received an intestinal transplant. The starting material was unstimulated CD8+ T cells sorted from spleen or lymph node cells, obtained before intestinal transplant. DNA of the CDR3: TGTGCCAGCTCACGTACTTCACCGGGACAGATCTCCTACGAGCAGTACTTC. Translation gives CASSRTSPGQISYEQYF.